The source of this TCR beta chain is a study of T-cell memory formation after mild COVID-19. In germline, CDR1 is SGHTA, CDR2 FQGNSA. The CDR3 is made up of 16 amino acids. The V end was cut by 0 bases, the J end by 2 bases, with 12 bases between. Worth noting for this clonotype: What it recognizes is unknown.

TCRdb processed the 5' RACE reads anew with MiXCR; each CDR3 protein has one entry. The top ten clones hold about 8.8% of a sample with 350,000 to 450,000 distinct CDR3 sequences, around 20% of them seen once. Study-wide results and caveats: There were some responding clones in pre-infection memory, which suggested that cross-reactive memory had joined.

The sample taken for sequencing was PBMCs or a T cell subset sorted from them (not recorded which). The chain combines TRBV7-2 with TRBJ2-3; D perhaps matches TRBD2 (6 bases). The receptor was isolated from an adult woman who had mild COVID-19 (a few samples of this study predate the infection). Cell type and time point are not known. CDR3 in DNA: TGTGCCAGCAGCTTAGCCAGCGGGTACGTCACAGATACGCAGTATTTT. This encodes CASSLASGYVTDTQYF.